Listed here are 31 T cell receptor beta chains from one sample, sequenced in a study of blood T cell repertoires in COVID-19. Repertoires were generated with immunoSEQ multiplex PCR, while TCRdb's copy carries only in-frame clones and drops some. The data contain approximately 240,000 clones, around 80% of them singletons. The specimen sequenced was peripheral blood. Receptor source: a woman aged 60 to 75 who had recovered from COVID-19.

This clone appeared a few times. V and J are TRBV4-2 and TRBJ2-5; unclear D gene. The germline V and J ends were trimmed by 0 bases and 2 bases, with 7 bases remaining between them. Germline CDR1 LGHNA, CDR2 YNFKEQ. The length of the CDR3 is 14 residues. The CDR3 region has the DNA TGTGCCAGCAGCCAAGAGTTACAGCAAGAGACCCAGTACTTC. It yields the protein CASSQELQQETQYF.

The chain has TRBV7-3 and TRBJ2-1; the D gene is possibly TRBD2 (5 bases). The length of the CDR3 is 17 residues. V was clipped by 2 bases and J by 0 bases, with 14 bases between them. CDR1 and CDR2 from the germline V gene are SGHTA and FQGTGA. For the CDR3, the DNA is TGTGCCAGCAGCTTACAAGGACTGCTAAGCTCCTACAATGAGCAGTTCTTC. It encodes CASSLQGLLSSYNEQFF.

The rearrangement links TRBV2 to TRBJ1-4; tentative D call: TRBD1 (5 bases). The CDR3 is 15 amino acids. Looked up from germline, CDR1 is SNHLY and CDR2 is FYNNEI. V lost 7 bases, J lost 2 bases, and 14 bases lay in between. CDR3 DNA: TGTGCCAGCACGGAAAGGGGTTTGACTAATGAAAAACTGTTTTTT. Translation gives CASTERGLTNEKLFF.

V is TRBV4-2 and J is TRBJ2-5, with D tentatively TRBD1 (6 bases). With 4 bases removed from V and 2 bases from J, the gap between germline ends came to 8 bases. The CDR3 sequence is 13 residues long. Germline CDR1 is LGHNA and CDR2 is YNFKEQ. CDR3 coding DNA: TGTGCCAGCAGCCGGACAGATCAAGAGACCCAGTACTTC. Protein: CASSRTDQETQYF.

In this sample, this clone turned up a few times. This rearrangement joins TRBV30 to TRBJ1-1; D is uncertain. V lost 3 bases and J lost 5, with 16 bases in between. The CDR3 sequence is 14 residues long. The germline V gene has CDR1 GTSNPN and CDR2 SVGIG (reference sequence). The CDR3 reads CAWRTGFGETEAFF. The DNA for the CDR3 is TGTGCCTGGAGAACGGGGTTTGGGGAGACTGAAGCTTTCTTT.

J is TRBJ2-1 and V is TRBV5-5, with TRBD2 as a possible D gene (5 bases). This CDR3 comprises 12 residues. Trimming cost V 4 bases and J 6 bases, with 8 bases left between them. CDR1 and CDR2 (germline): SGHKS, YYEKEE (reference sequence). DNA of the CDR3: TGTGCCAGCAGCATTACTAGCAATGAGCAGTTCTTC. Its translation: CASSITSNEQFF.

The gene calls are TRBV7-6 and TRBJ1-5; 7 bases are shared with TRBD1. V dropped 2 bases and J dropped 7; count of bases not matched to a gene: 11. Germline CDR1 reads SGHVS; CDR2 reads FNYEAQ. The CDR3 loop spans 16 amino acids. The CDR3 sequence is CASSLIETGIGQPQHF. As DNA, the CDR3 is TGTGCCAGCAGCTTAATTGAGACAGGGATCGGACAGCCCCAGCATTTT.

The rearrangement links TRBV10-1 to TRBJ2-1; D possibly corresponds to TRBD2 (5 bases). The CDR3 loop spans 13 amino acids. Germline lookup yields CDR1 WNHNN and CDR2 SYGVQD (reference sequence). The V end was cut by 2 bases, the J end by 8 bases, with 10 bases between. CDR3 DNA: TGCGCCAGCAGTGAGGGGCTGGAGGATGAGCAGTTCTTC. It specifies CASSEGLEDEQFF.

With regard to this clone: This CDR3 is also generated by other DNA sequences in the sample. The chain links TRBV14 to TRBJ1-1; possibly TRBD1 for D (5 bases). Germline lookup yields CDR1 SGHDN and CDR2 FVKESK. The CDR3 covers 13 residues. V was clipped by 4 bases and J by 1 base, with 7 bases between them. CDR3 coding DNA: TGTGCCAGCAGCCTGGGGGGGAACACTGAAGCTTTCTTT. This translates into CASSLGGNTEAFF.

The genes are TRBV7-2 and TRBJ1-5; 10 bases are a match to TRBD1. Germline V gives CDR1 SGHTA, CDR2 FQGNSA. With V trimmed by 5 bases and J by 6 bases, 7 bases remained unmatched. The CDR3 is made up of 15 amino acids. DNA for the CDR3: TGTGCCAGCAGCATACGGACAGGGGGTCTTCAGCCCCAGCATTTT. As protein: CASSIRTGGLQPQHF.

This clone came up once. The J gene is TRBJ2-2, the V gene TRBV7-3; unclear D gene. This CDR3 has 12 amino acids. Germline V gene lookup returns CDR1 SGHTA and CDR2 FQGTGA. Trimming took off 5 bases at V and 5 bases at J, with 6 bases between the two ends. The CDR3 loop is CASSPHTGELFF. Here the CDR3 DNA reads TGTGCCAGCAGCCCACATACCGGGGAGCTGTTTTTT.

The gene calls are TRBV27 and TRBJ1-3, with TRBD1 matching over 7 bases. Losses at the gene ends were 1 base for V and 0 bases for J; bases not matched to a gene: 9. The CDR3 contains 18 residues. Germline V gene lookup returns CDR1 MNHEY and CDR2 SMNVEV (reference sequence). CDR3 bases: TGTGCCAGCAGTTTATATCATCCAGGGGGATTCTCTGGAAACACCATATATTTT. It is translated as CASSLYHPGGFSGNTIYF.

CDR3 residues: CASSQTTSGTPQETQYF. DNA for the CDR3: TGTGCCAGCTCACAGACGACTAGCGGGACCCCCCAAGAGACCCAGTACTTC. This chain uses TRBV18 with TRBJ2-5; 11 positions agree with TRBD2. CDR1 and CDR2 from the germline V gene are KGHSH and LQKENI. The junction had 8 bases not matched to a gene; V was cut back by 4 bases and J by 1 base. The CDR3 length is 17 residues.

The chain employs TRBV9 and TRBJ2-7; possible D gene TRBD2, 5 bases. Germline loops: CDR1 SGDLS, CDR2 YYNGEE. The germline V and J ends were trimmed by 4 bases and 1 base, with 15 bases remaining between them. This CDR3 comprises 15 residues. CDR3 loop: CASSPLASRSYEQYF. The CDR3 coding sequence is TGTGCCAGCAGCCCTCTAGCTTCCCGTTCCTACGAGCAGTACTTC.

The chain links TRBV3-1 (or the pseudogene TRBV3-2) to TRBJ2-2; 8 bases are shared with TRBD2. The CDR3 runs to 15 residues. Germline CDR1 is LGHDT and CDR2 is YNNKEL (reference sequence). V shed 5 bases and J 5 bases; nucleotides not matched to a gene: 7. This CDR3 is CASSFSGGGTGELFF. CDR3 DNA: TGTGCCAGCAGCTTCAGCGGGGGCGGGACCGGGGAGCTGTTTTTT.

This chain links TRBV4-2 with TRBJ1-2, with D unresolved. Trimming took 0 bases from V and 4 from J, leaving 9 bases between them. Germline V gene lookup returns CDR1 LGHNA and CDR2 YNFKEQ. This CDR3 has 14 amino acids. The CDR3 here is CASSQDSGSYGYTF. The CDR3 DNA reads as TGTGCCAGCAGCCAAGATTCGGGGTCCTATGGCTACACCTTC.

In its sample, this clone was seen a few times. The rearrangement joins TRBV24-1 to TRBJ2-7; weak D call: TRBD1 (6 bases). V dropped 11 bases and J dropped 4 bases, with 20 bases sitting between them. CDR1 is KGHDR and CDR2 is SFDVKD in the germline V gene. This CDR3 comprises 14 residues. DNA of the CDR3: TGTGCCAGCCGATTACCGGGACAACCTTACGAGCAGTACTTC. Protein product: CASRLPGQPYEQYF.

CDR3 bases: TGTGCCAGCAGTTTATCCCGGGACATTGAAGCTTTCTTT. Translated, it gives CASSLSRDIEAFF. This chain connects TRBV6-2 or TRBV6-3 to TRBJ1-1, with a possible D match to TRBD1 (6 bases). The ends were cut back, 4 bases at V and 7 bases at J, with 13 bases in the middle. The CDR3 length is 13 residues. Germline values: CDR1 MNHEY, CDR2 SVGEGT.

This rearrangement joins TRBV5-1 to TRBJ2-2, with a possible D match to TRBD1 (6 bases). This CDR3 is 15 amino acids long. Trimming removed 6 bases from V and 1 base from J, with 13 bases in between. CDR1 is SGHRS, CDR2 YFSETQ, per germline. Here the CDR3 DNA reads TGCGCCAGCATGGCCGGGACATGGAACACCGGGGAGCTGTTTTTT. Amino acids: CASMAGTWNTGELFF.

The CDR3 sequence: CASSEWRGEYNEQFF. The CDR3 DNA is TGTGCCAGCAGTGAATGGAGGGGAGAATACAATGAGCAGTTCTTC. The rearrangement uses TRBV6-1 and TRBJ2-1; a weak D match, TRBD2 (6 bases). Germline CDR1 MNHNS, CDR2 SASEGT. This CDR3 spans 15 amino acids. V dropped 2 bases and J dropped 4 bases, with 12 bases sitting between them.

The chain recombines TRBV5-1 with TRBJ2-7; maybe TRBD1 (5 bases). This CDR3 has 14 amino acids. V lost 1 base and J lost 2, with 10 bases in between. The germline V gene has CDR1 SGHRS and CDR2 YFSETQ. The CDR3 sequence: CASSLRGLPYEQYF. CDR3 DNA: TGCGCCAGCAGCTTGAGGGGTCTCCCCTACGAGCAGTACTTC.

The chain recombines TRBV29-1 with TRBJ1-1; maybe TRBD1 (5 bases). The CDR3 totals 13 residues. The V end was cut by 6 bases, the J end by 2 bases, with 13 bases between. Looked up from germline, CDR1 is SQVTM and CDR2 is ANQGSEA. Here the CDR3 reads CSVIRDFNTEAFF. DNA for the CDR3: TGCAGCGTCATCCGGGACTTTAACACTGAAGCTTTCTTT. Drawing the rest from reference TRBV29-1 and TRBJ1-1, the complete variable domain is SAVISQKPSRDICQRGTSLTIQCQVDSQVTMMFWYRQQPGQSLTLIATANQGSEATYESGFVIDKFPISRPNLTFSTLTVSNMSPEDSSIYLCSVIRDFNTEAFFGQGTRLTVV.

The chain joins TRBV6-5 to TRBJ2-7; D gene uncertain. Trimming stripped 3 bases from V and 7 bases from J, with 4 bases between. The CDR3 loop spans 10 amino acids. Per the germline V gene, CDR1 is MNHEY and CDR2 is SVGAGI. The DNA for the CDR3 is TGTGCCAGCAGTTATCCGGAGCAGTACTTC. It yields the protein CASSYPEQYF.

This clone was observed a few times. The chain combines TRBV7-9 with TRBJ2-7; D is undetermined. The germline V and J ends were trimmed by 1 base and 6 bases, with 10 bases remaining between them. Per germline, CDR1 SEHNR and CDR2 FQNEAQ (reference sequence). The CDR3 runs 13 residues. CDR3 sequence (DNA): TGTGCCAGCAGCTTAGTATCGGGTATCGAGCAGTACTTC. Protein product: CASSLVSGIEQYF.

This clone was seen a few times. J is TRBJ2-7 and V is TRBV5-5; D is unclear. The germline CDR1 and CDR2 sequences are SGHKS and YYEKEE (reference sequence). Between the trimmed V and J ends, which lost 4 bases and 2 bases, there was a span of 7 bases. The CDR3 is 12 amino acids. The CDR3 sequence: CASSPSAYEQYF. CDR3 sequence (DNA): TGTGCCAGCAGCCCCTCGGCCTACGAGCAGTACTTC.

This sequence joins TRBV10-2 and TRBJ2-7, with 10 bases matching TRBD2. J lost 5 bases, V lost 8 bases, and 6 bases had no gene match. Germline CDR1 and CDR2: WSHSY and SAAADI. The CDR3 spans 13 residues. The CDR3: CASRLAGANEQYF. Here the CDR3 DNA reads TGCGCCAGCCGGCTAGCGGGGGCGAACGAGCAGTACTTC.

With regard to this clone: The same CDR3 arises from other DNA sequences in this sample as well. The J gene is TRBJ2-2, the V gene TRBV7-9; D unresolved. The CDR3 extends over 14 amino acids. The ends were cut back, 1 base at V and 1 base at J, with 4 bases in the middle. Germline V gene data show CDR1 as SEHNR and CDR2 as FQNEAQ (reference sequence). CDR3 sequence: CASSLGQNTGELFF. The CDR3 DNA reads TGTGCCAGCAGCTTAGGGCAGAACACCGGGGAGCTGTTTTTT.

The chain has TRBV6-1 and TRBJ1-5; D call uncertain. CDR1 is MNHNS, CDR2 SASEGT, per germline. Trimming cost V 5 bases and J 0 bases, with 8 bases left between them. CDR3 size: 14 residues. Here the CDR3 DNA reads TGTGCCAGCAGTTCCCTATATAGCAATCAGCCCCAGCATTTT. Its translation is CASSSLYSNQPQHF.

The chain couples TRBV29-1 to TRBJ2-2; 8 bases align to TRBD1. The CDR3 is 13 residues long. Germline V gene data show CDR1 as SQVTM and CDR2 as ANQGSEA. V lost 5 bases to trimming and J lost 2 bases; unmatched junction nucleotides: 1. CDR3 DNA sequence: TGCAGCGTTCAGGGGGCAAACACCGGGGAGCTGTTTTTT. It translates to CSVQGANTGELFF.

CDR3 nucleotide sequence: TGTGCCAGCAGCTTGGAGTCCAGGGGAGCAACTAATGAAAAACTGTTTTTT. This sequence encodes CASSLESRGATNEKLFF. This chain joins TRBV5-6 and TRBJ1-4; TRBD1 is a possible D gene (6 bases). Trimming removed 0 bases at V and 0 bases at J, with 12 bases between. Germline V gene data show CDR1 as SGHDT and CDR2 as YYEEEE. The CDR3 loop spans 17 amino acids.

The V and J genes are TRBV7-8 and TRBJ1-2, with a possible D match to TRBD1 (6 bases). The germline V and J ends were trimmed by 1 base and 4 bases, with 10 bases remaining between them. The germline gives CDR1 SGHVS, CDR2 FQNEAQ. The CDR3 is 14 residues long. The CDR3 region has the DNA TGTGCCAGCAGCTTAGGGCGGACAGCCTATGGCTACACCTTC. It yields the protein CASSLGRTAYGYTF.